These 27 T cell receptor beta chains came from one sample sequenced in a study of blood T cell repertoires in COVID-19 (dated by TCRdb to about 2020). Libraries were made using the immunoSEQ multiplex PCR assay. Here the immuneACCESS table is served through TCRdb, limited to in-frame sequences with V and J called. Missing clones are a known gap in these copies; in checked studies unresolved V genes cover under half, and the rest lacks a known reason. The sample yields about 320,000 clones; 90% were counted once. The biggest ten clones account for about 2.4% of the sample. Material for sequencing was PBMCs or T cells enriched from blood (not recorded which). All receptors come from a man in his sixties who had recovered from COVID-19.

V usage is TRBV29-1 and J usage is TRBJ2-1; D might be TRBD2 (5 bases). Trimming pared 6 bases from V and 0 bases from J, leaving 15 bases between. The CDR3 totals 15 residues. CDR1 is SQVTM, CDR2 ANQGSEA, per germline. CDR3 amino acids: CSVRPSGGSYNEQFF. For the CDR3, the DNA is TGCAGCGTCCGACCCAGCGGAGGCTCCTACAATGAGCAGTTCTTC.

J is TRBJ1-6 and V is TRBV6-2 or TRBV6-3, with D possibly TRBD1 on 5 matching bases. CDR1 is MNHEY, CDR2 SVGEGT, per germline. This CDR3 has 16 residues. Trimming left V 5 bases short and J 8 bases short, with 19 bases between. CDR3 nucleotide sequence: TGTGCCAGCAGTCGTCCGGCGGGGGTTGGTGATTCACCCCTCCACTTT. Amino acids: CASSRPAGVGDSPLHF.

The CDR3 nucleotides read TGTGCCAGCAGCTGGGACAGGGATGGCTACACCTTC. Translation: CASSWDRDGYTF. This chain connects TRBV7-8 to TRBJ1-2; 9 nucleotides match TRBD1. Germline loops: CDR1 SGHVS, CDR2 FQNEAQ. V lost 4 bases to trimming and J lost 6 bases; unmatched junction nucleotides: 0. The CDR3 is 12 amino acids.

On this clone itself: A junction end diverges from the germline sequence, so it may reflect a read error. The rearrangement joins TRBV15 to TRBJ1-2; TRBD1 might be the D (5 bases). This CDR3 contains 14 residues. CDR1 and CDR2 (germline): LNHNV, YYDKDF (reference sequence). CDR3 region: CATSSDRGNFGYTF. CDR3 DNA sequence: TGTGCCACCAGCAGCGATCGGGGGAACTTTGGCTACACCTTC.

The CDR3 region has the DNA TGTGCCAGCAGCTTAGATACTCAAACAGATACGCAGTATTTT. This sequence encodes CASSLDTQTDTQYF. The chain uses TRBV11-2 and TRBJ2-3; no firm D call. The germline CDR1 and CDR2 sequences are SGHAT and FQNNGV. Trimming took 0 bases from V and 3 from J, leaving 7 bases between them. This CDR3 is built from 14 residues.

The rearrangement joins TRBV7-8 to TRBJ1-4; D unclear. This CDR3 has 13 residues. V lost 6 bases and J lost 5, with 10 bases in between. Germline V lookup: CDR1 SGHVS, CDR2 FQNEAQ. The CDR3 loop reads CASSSGANEKLFF. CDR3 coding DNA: TGTGCCAGCAGTTCAGGTGCCAATGAAAAACTGTTTTTT.

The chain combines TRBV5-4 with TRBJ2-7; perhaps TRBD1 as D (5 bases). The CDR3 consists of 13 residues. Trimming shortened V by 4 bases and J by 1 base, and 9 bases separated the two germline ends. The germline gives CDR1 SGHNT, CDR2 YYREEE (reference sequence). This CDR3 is CASSNRGSYEQYF. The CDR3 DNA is TGTGCCAGCAGCAATAGGGGATCCTACGAGCAGTACTTC.

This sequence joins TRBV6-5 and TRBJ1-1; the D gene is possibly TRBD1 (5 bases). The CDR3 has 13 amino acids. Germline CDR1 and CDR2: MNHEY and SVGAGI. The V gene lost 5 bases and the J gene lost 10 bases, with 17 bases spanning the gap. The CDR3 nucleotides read TGTGCCAGCAGTCCTAACAGCGCGGGGCGAGCTTTCTTT. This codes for CASSPNSAGRAFF.

CDR3 DNA: TGCGCCAGCAGCGATGGATTTAGCGGGTTCTCCTACGAGCAGTACTTC. As protein: CASSDGFSGFSYEQYF. This chain links TRBV4-1 with TRBJ2-7, with 7 bases aligning to TRBD2. Germline V gene sequence: CDR1 MGHRA, CDR2 YSYEKL. The CDR3 covers 16 residues. The J segment lost 0 bases and the V segment lost 5 bases, leaving 10 bases of the junction unmatched.

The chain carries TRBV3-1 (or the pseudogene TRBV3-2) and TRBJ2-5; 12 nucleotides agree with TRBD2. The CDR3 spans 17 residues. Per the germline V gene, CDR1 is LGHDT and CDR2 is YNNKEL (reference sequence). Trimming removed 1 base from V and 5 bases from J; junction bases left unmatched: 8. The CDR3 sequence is CASSQALLAGGYETQYF. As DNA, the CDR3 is TGTGCCAGCAGCCAAGCCCTACTAGCGGGGGGATATGAGACCCAGTACTTC.

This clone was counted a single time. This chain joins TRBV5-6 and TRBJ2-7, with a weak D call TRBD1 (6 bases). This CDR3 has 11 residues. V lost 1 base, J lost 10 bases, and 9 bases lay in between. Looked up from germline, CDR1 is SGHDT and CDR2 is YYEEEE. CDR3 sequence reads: CASSLRTEQYF. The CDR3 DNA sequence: TGTGCCAGCAGCTTGCGGACAGAACAGTACTTC.

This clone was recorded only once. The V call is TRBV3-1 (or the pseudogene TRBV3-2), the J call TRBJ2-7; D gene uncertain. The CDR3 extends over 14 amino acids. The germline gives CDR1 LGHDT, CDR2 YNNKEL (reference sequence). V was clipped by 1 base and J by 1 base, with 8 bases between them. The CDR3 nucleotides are TGTGCCAGCAGCCAAGTGGCAGTATCCTACGAGCAGTACTTC. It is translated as CASSQVAVSYEQYF.

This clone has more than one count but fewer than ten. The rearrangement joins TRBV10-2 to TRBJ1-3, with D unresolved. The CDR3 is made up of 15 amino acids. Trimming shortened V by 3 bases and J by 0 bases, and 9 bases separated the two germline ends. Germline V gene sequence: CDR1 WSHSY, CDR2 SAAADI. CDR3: CASSDEAPSGNTIYF. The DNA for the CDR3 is TGCGCCAGCAGTGATGAGGCGCCCTCTGGAAACACCATATATTTT.

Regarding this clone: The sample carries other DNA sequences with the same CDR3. CDR3 region: CASSRAGYGYTF. The CDR3 region has the DNA TGTGCCAGCAGCCGCGCGGGATATGGCTACACCTTC. The chain has TRBV3-1 (or the pseudogene TRBV3-2) and TRBJ1-2; D call uncertain. Germline CDR1 is LGHDT and CDR2 is YNNKEL (reference sequence). V dropped 4 bases and J dropped 5 bases, with 8 bases sitting between them. The CDR3 is made up of 12 amino acids.

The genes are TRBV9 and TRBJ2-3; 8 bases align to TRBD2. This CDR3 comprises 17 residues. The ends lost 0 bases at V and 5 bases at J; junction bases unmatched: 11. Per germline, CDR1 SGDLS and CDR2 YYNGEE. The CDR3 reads CASSVGSGANALDTQYF. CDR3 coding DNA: TGTGCCAGCAGCGTAGGTAGCGGGGCAAACGCGCTAGATACGCAGTATTTT.

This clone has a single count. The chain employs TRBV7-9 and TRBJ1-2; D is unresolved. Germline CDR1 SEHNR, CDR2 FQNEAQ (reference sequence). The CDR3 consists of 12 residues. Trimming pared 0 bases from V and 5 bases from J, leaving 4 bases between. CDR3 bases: TGTGCCAGCAGCTTAGCTCCGTATGGCTACACCTTC. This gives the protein CASSLAPYGYTF.

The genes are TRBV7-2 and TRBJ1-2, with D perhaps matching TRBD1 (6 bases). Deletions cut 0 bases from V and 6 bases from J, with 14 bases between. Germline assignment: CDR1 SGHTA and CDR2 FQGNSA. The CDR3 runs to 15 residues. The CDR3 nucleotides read TGTGCCAGCAGCTTAGCCTCCGGGACACGAGATGGCTACACCTTC. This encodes CASSLASGTRDGYTF.

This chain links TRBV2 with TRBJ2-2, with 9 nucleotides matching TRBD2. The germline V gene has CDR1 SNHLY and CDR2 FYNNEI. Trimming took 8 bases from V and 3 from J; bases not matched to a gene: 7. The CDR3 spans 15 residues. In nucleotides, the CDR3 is TGTGCCAGCGGGCAAGCGGGAGGTCACACCGGGGAGCTGTTTTTT. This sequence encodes CASGQAGGHTGELFF.

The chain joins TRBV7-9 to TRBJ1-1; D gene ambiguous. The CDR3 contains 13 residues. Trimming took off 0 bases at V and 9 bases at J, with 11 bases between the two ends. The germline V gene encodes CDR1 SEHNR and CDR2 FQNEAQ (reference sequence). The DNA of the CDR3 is TGTGCCAGCAGCTTAGCCCCGGGAGACAAAGCTTTCTTT. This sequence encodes CASSLAPGDKAFF. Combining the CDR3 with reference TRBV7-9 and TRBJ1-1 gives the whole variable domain DTGVSQNPRHKITKRGQNVTFRCDPISEHNRLYWYRQTLGQGPEFLTYFQNEAQLEKSRLLSDRFSAERPKGSFSTLEIQRTEQGDSAMYLCASSLAPGDKAFFGQGTRLTVV.

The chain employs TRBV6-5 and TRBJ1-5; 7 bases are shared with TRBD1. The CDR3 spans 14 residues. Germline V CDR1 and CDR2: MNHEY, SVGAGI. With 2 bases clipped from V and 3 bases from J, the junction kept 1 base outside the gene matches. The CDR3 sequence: CASSYDRANQPQHF. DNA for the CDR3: TGTGCCAGCAGTTACGACAGGGCCAATCAGCCCCAGCATTTT.

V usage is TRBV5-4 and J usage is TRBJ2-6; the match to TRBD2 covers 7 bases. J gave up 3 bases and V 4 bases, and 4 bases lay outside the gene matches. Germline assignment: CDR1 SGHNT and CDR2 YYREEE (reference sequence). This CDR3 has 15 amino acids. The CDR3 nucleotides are TGTGCCAGCAGCCTCGGGGGGAGTGGGGCCAACGTCCTGACTTTC. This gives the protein CASSLGGSGANVLTF.

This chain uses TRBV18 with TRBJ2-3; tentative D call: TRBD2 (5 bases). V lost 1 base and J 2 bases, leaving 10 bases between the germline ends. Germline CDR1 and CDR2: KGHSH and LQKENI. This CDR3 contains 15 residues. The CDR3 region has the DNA TGTGCCAGCTCACCACTACGAGGGTTCACAGATACGCAGTATTTT. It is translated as CASSPLRGFTDTQYF.

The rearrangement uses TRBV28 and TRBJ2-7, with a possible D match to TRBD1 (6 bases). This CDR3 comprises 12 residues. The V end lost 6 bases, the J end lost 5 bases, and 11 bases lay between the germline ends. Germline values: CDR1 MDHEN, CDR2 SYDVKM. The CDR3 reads CASSWGQNEQYF. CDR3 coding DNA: TGTGCCAGCAGCTGGGGGCAGAACGAGCAGTACTTC.

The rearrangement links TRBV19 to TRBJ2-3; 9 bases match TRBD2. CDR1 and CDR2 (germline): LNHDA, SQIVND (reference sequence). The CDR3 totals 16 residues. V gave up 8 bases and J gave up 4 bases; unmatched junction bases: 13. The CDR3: CASDWAREGQADTQYF. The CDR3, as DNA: TGTGCCAGTGATTGGGCGCGGGAGGGTCAGGCAGATACGCAGTATTTT.

The CDR3, as DNA: TGTGCCACCAGTGACGCCGGGGCTGGGGCCAACGTCCTGACTTTC. It is translated as CATSDAGAGANVLTF. V gene TRBV24-1 combines with J gene TRBJ2-6, with D possibly being TRBD2 (5 bases). Trimming left V 4 bases short and J 2 bases short, with 8 bases between. There are 15 residues in the CDR3. The germline V gene encodes CDR1 KGHDR and CDR2 SFDVKD.

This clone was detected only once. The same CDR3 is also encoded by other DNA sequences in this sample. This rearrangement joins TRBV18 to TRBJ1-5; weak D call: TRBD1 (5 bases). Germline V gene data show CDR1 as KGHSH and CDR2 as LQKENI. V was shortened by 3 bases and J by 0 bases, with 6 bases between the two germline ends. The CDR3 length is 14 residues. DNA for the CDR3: TGTGCCAGCTCACCGGGGGGTAGCAATCAGCCCCAGCATTTT. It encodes CASSPGGSNQPQHF.

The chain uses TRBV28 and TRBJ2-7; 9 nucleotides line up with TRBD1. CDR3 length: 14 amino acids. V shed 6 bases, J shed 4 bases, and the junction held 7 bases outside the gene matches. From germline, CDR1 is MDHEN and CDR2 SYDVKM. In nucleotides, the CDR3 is TGTGCCAGCAGGATCCGGGACAGGGTATACGAGCAGTACTTC. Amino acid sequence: CASRIRDRVYEQYF.